The entry below gives a single T cell receptor (beta chain) sequence along with its context. Its antigen is not identified. Total RNA, at least 5 micrograms per sample, was extracted from PBMCs. These data originate in a study of blood T cells in healthy people across ages. This CDR3 is built from 19 residues. Germline values: CDR1 LGHDT, CDR2 YNNKEL (reference sequence). V trimming: 3 bases; J trimming: 6 bases; junction bases outside the gene matches: 12. Study-wide findings and caveats: Compared with aged donors, long-lived donors showed fewer expanded clones, suggesting selection. When one million T cells were used, diversity estimates were thought to be underestimates. There was no known CMV status for donors, so expanded clonotype changes were possibly confounded.

Sample-barcoded 5' priming and a J-beta primer mix drove a second PCR of roughly 7 to 11 cycles. From the 5' RACE reads, TCRdb called clonotypes with MiXCR, one entry per CDR3 protein. The sample consists of 1.4 million to 1.5 million distinct CDR3 sequences, around 39% of them appearing once. The receptor was derived from a woman aged 18-30 years in good health. The chain couples TRBV3-1 to TRBJ2-3; 16 bases line up with TRBD2. Input material: blood. The CDR3 protein is CASSQWAGTSGGAVDTQYF. CDR3 in DNA: TGTGCCAGCAGCCAGTGGGCCGGGACTAGCGGGGGGGCAGTGGATACGCAGTATTTT.